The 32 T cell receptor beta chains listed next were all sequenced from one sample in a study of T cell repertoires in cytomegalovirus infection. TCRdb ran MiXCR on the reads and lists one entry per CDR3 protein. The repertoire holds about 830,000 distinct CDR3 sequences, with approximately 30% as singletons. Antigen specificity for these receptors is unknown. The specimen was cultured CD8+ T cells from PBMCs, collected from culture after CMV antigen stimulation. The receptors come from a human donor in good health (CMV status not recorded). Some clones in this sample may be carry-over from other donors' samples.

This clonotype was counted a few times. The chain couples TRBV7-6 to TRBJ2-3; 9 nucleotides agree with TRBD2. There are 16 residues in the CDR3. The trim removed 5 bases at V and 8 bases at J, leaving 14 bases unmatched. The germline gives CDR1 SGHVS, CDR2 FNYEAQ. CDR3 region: CASSHATRGGSATQYF. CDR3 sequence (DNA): TGTGCCAGCAGCCACGCTACGCGGGGGGGATCGGCTACGCAGTATTTT.

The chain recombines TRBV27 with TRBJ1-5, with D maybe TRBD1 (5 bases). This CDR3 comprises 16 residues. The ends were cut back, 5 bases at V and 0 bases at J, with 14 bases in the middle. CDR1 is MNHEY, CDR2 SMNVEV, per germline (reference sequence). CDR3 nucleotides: TGTGCCAGCAGTCCGAAACAGGTGTATAGCAATCAGCCCCAGCATTTT. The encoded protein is CASSPKQVYSNQPQHF.

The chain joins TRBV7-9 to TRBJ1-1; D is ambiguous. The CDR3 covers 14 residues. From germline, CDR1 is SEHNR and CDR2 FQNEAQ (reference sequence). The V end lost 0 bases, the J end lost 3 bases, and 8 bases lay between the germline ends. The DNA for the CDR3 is TGTGCCAGCAGCTTAGCGAGGTTGGACACTGAAGCTTTCTTT. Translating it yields CASSLARLDTEAFF.

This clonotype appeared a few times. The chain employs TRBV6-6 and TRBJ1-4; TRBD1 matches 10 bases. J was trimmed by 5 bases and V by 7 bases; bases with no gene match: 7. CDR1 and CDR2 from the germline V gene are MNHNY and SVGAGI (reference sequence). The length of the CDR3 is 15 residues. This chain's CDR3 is CASKRDRGGNEKLFF. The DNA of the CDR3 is TGTGCCAGCAAGAGGGACAGGGGTGGAAATGAAAAACTGTTTTTT.

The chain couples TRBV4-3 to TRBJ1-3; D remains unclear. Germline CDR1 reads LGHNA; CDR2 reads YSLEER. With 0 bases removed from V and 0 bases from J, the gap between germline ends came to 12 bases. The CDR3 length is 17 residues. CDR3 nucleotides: TGCGCCAGCAGCCAAGATTTCGGACTCCGCTCTGGAAACACCATATATTTT. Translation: CASSQDFGLRSGNTIYF.

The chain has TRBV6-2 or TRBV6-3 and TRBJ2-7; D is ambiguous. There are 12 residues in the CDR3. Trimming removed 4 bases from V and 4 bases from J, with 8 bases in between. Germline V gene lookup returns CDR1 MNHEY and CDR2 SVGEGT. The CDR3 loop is CASSFGQYEQYF. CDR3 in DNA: TGTGCCAGCAGTTTCGGGCAATACGAGCAGTACTTC.

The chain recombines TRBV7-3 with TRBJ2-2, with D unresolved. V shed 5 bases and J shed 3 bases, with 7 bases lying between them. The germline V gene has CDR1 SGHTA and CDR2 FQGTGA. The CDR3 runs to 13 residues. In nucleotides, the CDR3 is TGTGCCAGCAGCACCACTTACACCGGGGAGCTGTTTTTT. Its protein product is CASSTTYTGELFF. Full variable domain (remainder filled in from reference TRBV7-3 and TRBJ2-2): GAGVSQTPSNKVTEKGKYVELRCDPISGHTALYWYRQSLGQGPEFLIYFQGTGAADDSGLPNDRFFAVRPEGSVSTLKIQRTERGDSAVYLCASSTTYTGELFFGEGSRLTVL.

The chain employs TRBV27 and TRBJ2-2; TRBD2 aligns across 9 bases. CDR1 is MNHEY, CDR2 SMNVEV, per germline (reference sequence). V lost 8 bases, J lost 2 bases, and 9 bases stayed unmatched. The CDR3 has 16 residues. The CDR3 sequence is CASAPERGANTGELFF. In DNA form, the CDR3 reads TGTGCCAGCGCTCCCGAGCGGGGGGCAAACACCGGGGAGCTGTTTTTT.

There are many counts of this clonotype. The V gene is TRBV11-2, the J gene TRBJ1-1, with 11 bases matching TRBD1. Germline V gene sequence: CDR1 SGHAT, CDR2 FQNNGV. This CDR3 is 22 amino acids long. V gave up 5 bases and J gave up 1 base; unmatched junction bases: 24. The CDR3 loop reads CASSLGQGATKTPTSRNTEAFF. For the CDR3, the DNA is TGTGCCAGCAGCCTAGGACAGGGGGCGACGAAAACCCCAACCAGTCGGAACACTGAAGCTTTCTTT.

The CDR3 reads CASSLRLATGVDEQFF. DNA of the CDR3: TGTGCCAGCAGTTTACGGCTAGCGACGGGGGTAGATGAGCAGTTCTTC. The chain combines TRBV27 with TRBJ2-1; weak D call: TRBD2 (6 bases). Trimming removed 2 bases from V and 8 bases from J, with 19 bases in between. Per the germline V gene, CDR1 is MNHEY and CDR2 is SMNVEV (reference sequence). The CDR3 is 16 residues long.

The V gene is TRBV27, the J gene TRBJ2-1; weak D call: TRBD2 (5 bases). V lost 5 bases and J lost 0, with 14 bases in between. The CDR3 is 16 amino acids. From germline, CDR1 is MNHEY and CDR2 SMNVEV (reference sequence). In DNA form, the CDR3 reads TGTGCCAGCAGTCCCCAGGTGGGGAGCTCCTACAATGAGCAGTTCTTC. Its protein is CASSPQVGSSYNEQFF.

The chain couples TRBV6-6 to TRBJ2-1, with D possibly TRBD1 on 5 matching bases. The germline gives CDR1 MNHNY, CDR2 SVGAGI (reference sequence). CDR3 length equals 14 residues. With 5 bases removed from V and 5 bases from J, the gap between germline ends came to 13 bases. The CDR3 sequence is CASSVVGADNEQFF. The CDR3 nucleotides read TGTGCCAGCAGTGTCGTAGGGGCGGACAATGAGCAGTTCTTC.

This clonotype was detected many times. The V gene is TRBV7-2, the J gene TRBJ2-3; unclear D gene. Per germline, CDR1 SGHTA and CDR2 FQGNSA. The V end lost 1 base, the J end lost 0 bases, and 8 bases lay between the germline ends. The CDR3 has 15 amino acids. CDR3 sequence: CASSLELVSTDTQYF. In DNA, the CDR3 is TGTGCCAGCAGCTTAGAGCTAGTTAGCACAGATACGCAGTATTTT.

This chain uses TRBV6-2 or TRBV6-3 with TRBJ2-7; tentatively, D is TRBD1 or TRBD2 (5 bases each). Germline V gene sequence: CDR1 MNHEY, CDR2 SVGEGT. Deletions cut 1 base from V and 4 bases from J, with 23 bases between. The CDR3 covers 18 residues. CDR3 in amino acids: CASSYLIAHRDPSYEQYF. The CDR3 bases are TGTGCCAGCAGTTACTTAATAGCACATCGGGACCCTTCATACGAGCAGTACTTC.

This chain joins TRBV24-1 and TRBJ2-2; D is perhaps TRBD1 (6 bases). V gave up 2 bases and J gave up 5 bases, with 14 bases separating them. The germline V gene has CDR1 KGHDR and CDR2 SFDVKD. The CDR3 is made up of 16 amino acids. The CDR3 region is CATSDSDSLLTGELFF. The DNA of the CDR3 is TGTGCCACCAGTGATTCGGACAGCCTACTGACCGGGGAGCTGTTTTTT.

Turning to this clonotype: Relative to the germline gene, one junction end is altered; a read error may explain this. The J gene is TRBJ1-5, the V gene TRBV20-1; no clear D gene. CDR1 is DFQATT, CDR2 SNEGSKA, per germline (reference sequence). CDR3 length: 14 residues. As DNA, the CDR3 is TGCAATGCTAGAGCACCCTATAGCAATCAGCCCCAGCATTTT. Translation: CNARAPYSNQPQHF.

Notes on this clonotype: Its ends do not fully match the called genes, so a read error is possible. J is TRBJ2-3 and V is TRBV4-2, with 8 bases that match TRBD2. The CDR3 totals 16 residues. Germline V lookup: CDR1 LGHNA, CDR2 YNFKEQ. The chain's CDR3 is CVSSQVGSGATDTQYF. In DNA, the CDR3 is TGTGTCAGCAGCCAAGTCGGTAGCGGGGCCACAGATACGCAGTATTTT.

The CDR3 nucleotides are TGTGCCAGCAGCTTAAACGCGGGGTACAATGAGCAGTTCTTC. It is translated as CASSLNAGYNEQFF. This chain connects TRBV11-2 to TRBJ2-1, with D maybe TRBD2 (6 bases). This CDR3 region has 14 residues. Germline loops: CDR1 SGHAT, CDR2 FQNNGV. The V gene lost 2 bases and the J gene lost 4 bases, with 9 bases spanning the gap. Complete variable domain (other parts from reference TRBV11-2 and TRBJ2-1): EAGVAQSPRYKIIEKRQSVAFWCNPISGHATLYWYQQILGQGPKLLIQFQNNGVVDDSQLPKDRFSAERLKGVDSTLKIQPAKLEDSAVYLCASSLNAGYNEQFFGPGTRLTVL.

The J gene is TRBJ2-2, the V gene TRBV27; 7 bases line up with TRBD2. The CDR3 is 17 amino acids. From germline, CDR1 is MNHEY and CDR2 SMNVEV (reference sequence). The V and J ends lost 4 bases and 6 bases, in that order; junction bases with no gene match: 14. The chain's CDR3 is CASSSGEGSSMAGELFF. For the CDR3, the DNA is TGTGCCAGCAGTTCGGGGGAGGGATCCTCAATGGCCGGGGAGCTGTTTTTT.

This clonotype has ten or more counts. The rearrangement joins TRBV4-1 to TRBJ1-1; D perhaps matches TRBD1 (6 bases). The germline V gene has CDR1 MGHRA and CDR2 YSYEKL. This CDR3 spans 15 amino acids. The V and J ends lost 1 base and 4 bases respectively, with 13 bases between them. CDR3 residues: CASSQGAGVSTEAFF. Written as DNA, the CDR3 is TGCGCCAGCAGCCAAGGGGCAGGGGTCTCCACTGAAGCTTTCTTT.

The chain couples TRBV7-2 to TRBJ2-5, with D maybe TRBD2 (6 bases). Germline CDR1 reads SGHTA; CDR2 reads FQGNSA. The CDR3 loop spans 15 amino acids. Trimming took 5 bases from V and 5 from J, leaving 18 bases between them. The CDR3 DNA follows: TGTGCCAGCAGCCGTGGGCGGGGTAGGACGGAGACCCAGTACTTC. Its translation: CASSRGRGRTETQYF.

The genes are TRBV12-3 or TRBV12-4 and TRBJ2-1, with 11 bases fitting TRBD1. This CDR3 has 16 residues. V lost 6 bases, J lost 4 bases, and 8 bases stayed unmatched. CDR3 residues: CASSPGTGGEYNEQFF. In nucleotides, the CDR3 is TGTGCCAGCAGCCCTGGGACAGGGGGAGAGTACAATGAGCAGTTCTTC.

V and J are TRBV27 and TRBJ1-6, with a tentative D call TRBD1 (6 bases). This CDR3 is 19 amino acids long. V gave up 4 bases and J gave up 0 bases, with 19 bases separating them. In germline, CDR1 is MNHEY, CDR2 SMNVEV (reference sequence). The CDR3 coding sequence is TGTGCCAGCAGTTCCCGGGACATTCAATGGAGCTCCTATAATTCACCCCTCCACTTT. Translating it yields CASSSRDIQWSSYNSPLHF.

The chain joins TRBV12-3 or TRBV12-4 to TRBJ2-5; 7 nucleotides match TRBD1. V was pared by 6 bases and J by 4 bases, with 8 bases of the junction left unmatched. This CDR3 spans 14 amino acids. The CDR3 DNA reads TGTGCCAGCAGATCACAGGGGTACCGAGAGACCCAGTACTTC. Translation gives CASRSQGYRETQYF.

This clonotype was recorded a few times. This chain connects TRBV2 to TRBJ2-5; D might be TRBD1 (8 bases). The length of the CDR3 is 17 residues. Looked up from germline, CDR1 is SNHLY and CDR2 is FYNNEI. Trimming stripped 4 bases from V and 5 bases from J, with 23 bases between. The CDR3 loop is CASSVDSGQVGGETQYF. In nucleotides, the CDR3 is TGTGCCAGCAGTGTTGATTCGGGACAGGTGGGGGGGGAGACCCAGTACTTC. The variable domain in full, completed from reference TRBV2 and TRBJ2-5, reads EPEVTQTPSHQVTQMGQEVILRCVPISNHLYFYWYRQILGQKVEFLVSFYNNEISEKSEIFDDQFSVERPDGSNFTLKIRSTKLEDSAMYFCASSVDSGQVGGETQYFGPGTRLLVL.

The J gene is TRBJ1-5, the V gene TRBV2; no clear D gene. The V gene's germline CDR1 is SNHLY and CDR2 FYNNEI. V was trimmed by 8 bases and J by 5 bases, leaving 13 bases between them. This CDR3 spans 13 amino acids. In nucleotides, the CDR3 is TGTGCCAGCGAGGAGGGTGGGGATCAGCCCCAGCATTTT. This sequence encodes CASEEGGDQPQHF.

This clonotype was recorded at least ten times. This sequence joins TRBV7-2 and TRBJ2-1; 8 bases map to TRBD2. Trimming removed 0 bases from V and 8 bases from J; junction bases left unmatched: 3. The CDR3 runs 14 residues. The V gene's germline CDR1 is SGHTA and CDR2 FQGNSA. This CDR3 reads CASSLAAGADEQFF. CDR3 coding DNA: TGTGCCAGCAGCTTAGCAGCGGGGGCGGATGAGCAGTTCTTC.

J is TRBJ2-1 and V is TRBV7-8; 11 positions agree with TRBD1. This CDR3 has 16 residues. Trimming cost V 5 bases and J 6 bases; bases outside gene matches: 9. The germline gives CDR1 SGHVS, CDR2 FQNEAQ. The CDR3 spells CASSARGQGGLNEQFF. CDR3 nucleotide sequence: TGTGCCAGCAGCGCTAGGGGACAGGGGGGGCTCAATGAGCAGTTCTTC.

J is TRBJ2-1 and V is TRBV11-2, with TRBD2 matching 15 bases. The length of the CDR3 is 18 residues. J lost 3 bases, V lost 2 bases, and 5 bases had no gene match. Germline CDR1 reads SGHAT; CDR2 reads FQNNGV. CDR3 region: CASSLWTSGGADYNEQFF. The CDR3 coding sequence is TGTGCCAGCAGCTTATGGACTAGCGGGGGGGCCGACTACAATGAGCAGTTCTTC.

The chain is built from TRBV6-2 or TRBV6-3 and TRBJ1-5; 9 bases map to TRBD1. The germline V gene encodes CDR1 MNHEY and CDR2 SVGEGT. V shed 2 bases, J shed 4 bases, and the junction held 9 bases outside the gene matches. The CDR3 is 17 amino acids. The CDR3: CASSYLQDRGGNQPQHF. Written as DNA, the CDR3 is TGTGCCAGCAGTTACCTCCAGGACAGGGGTGGGAATCAGCCCCAGCATTTT.

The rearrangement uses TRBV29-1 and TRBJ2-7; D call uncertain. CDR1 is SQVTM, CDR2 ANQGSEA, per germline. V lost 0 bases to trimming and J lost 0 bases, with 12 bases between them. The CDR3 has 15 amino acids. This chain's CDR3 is CSVEEPERSSYEQYF. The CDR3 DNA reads TGCAGCGTTGAAGAGCCCGAGAGGAGCTCCTACGAGCAGTACTTC.

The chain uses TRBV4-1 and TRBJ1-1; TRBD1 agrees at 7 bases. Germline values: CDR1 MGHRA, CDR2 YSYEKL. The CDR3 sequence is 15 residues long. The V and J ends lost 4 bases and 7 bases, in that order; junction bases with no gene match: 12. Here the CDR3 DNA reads TGCGCCAGCAGCCGGTATTACGGAGGGGGCGGTGAAGCTTTCTTT. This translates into CASSRYYGGGGEAFF.